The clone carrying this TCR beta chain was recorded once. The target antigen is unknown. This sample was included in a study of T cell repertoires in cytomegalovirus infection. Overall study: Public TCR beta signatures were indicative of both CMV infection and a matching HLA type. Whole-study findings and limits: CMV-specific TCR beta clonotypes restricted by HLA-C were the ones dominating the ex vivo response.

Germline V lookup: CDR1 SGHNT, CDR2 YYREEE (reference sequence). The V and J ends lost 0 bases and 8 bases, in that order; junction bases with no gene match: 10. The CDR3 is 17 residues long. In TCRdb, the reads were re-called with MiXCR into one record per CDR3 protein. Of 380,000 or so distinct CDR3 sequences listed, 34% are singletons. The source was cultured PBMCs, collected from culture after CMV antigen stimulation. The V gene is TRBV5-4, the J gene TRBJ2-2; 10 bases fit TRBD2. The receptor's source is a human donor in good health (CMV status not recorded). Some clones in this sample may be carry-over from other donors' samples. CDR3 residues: CASSLGLSGRASGELFF. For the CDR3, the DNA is TGTGCCAGCAGCTTGGGCCTAAGCGGGAGGGCCTCGGGGGAGCTGTTTTTT.